Following are 21 T cell receptor beta chains from one sample sequenced in a study of human T cells and chemical hapten exposure. TCRdb re-called the RACE reads through MiXCR, storing one row per CDR3 protein. The sample lists 75,000 to 95,000 distinct CDR3 sequences, approximately 12% occurring once. The time point was: patch test 1, 2 weeks after DPC sensitization. Described treatment: therapeutic diphenylcyclopropenone sensitization with weekly scalp DPC. The sequences come from whole blood, collected in connection with sensitization to the hapten diphenylcyclopropenone (DPC). The receptors originated from a woman aged 55-75 years with alopecia areata. Some clones in this sample may be carry-over from other donors' samples.

This clonotype has a single count. J is TRBJ2-2 and V is TRBV11-2; 7 bases line up with TRBD1. The trim removed 5 bases at V and 7 bases at J, leaving 7 bases unmatched. CDR1 SGHAT and CDR2 FQNNGV come from the germline V gene. The CDR3 extends over 14 amino acids. CDR3 amino acids: CASSIDRASGELFF. Written as DNA, the CDR3 is TGTGCCAGCAGCATCGACAGGGCGAGCGGGGAGCTGTTTTTT.

The chain combines TRBV4-1 with TRBJ2-5; no clear D. Trimming stripped 5 bases from V and 5 bases from J, with 15 bases between. Germline V gene sequence: CDR1 MGHRA, CDR2 YSYEKL. The CDR3 runs to 14 residues. In DNA form, the CDR3 reads TGCGCCAGCAGCTACGGACCAACCACGGAGACCCAGTACTTC. This encodes CASSYGPTTETQYF.

The V gene is TRBV18, the J gene TRBJ2-7, with 7 bases lining up with TRBD1. The CDR3 covers 16 residues. Trimming took 4 bases from V and 3 from J; bases not matched to a gene: 12. CDR1 and CDR2 (germline): KGHSH, LQKENI. The CDR3 here is CASSLSSTGKVYEQYF. The CDR3 region has the DNA TGTGCCAGCTCACTCTCCTCGACAGGGAAGGTCTACGAGCAGTACTTC. The full variable domain, in which reference TRBV18 and TRBJ2-7 provide the parts outside the CDR3, is NAGVMQNPRHLVRRRGQEARLRCSPMKGHSHVYWYRQLPEEGLKFMVYLQKENIIDESGMPKERFSAEFPKEGPSILRIQQVVRGDSAAYFCASSLSSTGKVYEQYFGPGTRLTVT.

This clonotype was counted ten times or more. This chain links TRBV7-9 with TRBJ2-1; 7 bases fit TRBD1. The CDR3 covers 15 residues. CDR1 and CDR2 (germline): SEHNR, FQNEAQ (reference sequence). V lost 5 bases to trimming and J lost 3 bases; unmatched junction nucleotides: 7. CDR3 in DNA: TGTGCCAGCAGCCAACAGGGGATACTCTACAATGAGCAGTTCTTC. It yields the protein CASSQQGILYNEQFF.

This chain uses TRBV29-1 with TRBJ2-7, with TRBD1 as a possible D gene (6 bases). The CDR3 is 15 residues long. CDR1 is SQVTM and CDR2 is ANQGSEA in the germline V gene. Trimming cost V 3 bases and J 1 base, with 16 bases left between them. CDR3 amino acids: CSVEEWQGLSYEQYF. DNA for the CDR3: TGCAGCGTTGAGGAGTGGCAGGGGCTGTCCTACGAGCAGTACTTC.

V gene TRBV7-9 combines with J gene TRBJ1-6; TRBD1 aligns across 8 bases. After removal of 1 base from V and 7 bases from J, the junction contained 3 bases not matched to a gene. Germline V gene lookup returns CDR1 SEHNR and CDR2 FQNEAQ (reference sequence). CDR3 length: 15 residues. The CDR3 DNA reads as TGTGCCAGCAGCTTAGGGACAGGGCCAAATTCACCCCTCCACTTT. Translating gives CASSLGTGPNSPLHF.

At least ten counts were recorded for this clonotype. This chain links TRBV15 with TRBJ2-1, with 8 bases that match TRBD2. With V trimmed by 2 bases and J by 4 bases, 10 bases remained unmatched. CDR3 length: 17 amino acids. CDR1 and CDR2 from the germline V gene are LNHNV and YYDKDF (reference sequence). CDR3 loop: CATSRFLLRGAYNEQFF. The DNA of the CDR3 is TGTGCCACCAGCAGATTTTTGTTGCGGGGGGCTTACAATGAGCAGTTCTTC.

This clonotype showed up many times. The V gene is TRBV30, the J gene TRBJ1-2; D is unresolved. CDR1 is GTSNPN, CDR2 SVGIG, per germline (reference sequence). CDR3 length: 14 amino acids. Between the trimmed V and J ends, which lost 2 bases and 8 bases, there was a span of 18 bases. The CDR3 DNA reads as TGTGCCTGGAGTCCCTCCTACCGTTTGACGGGCTACACCTTC. Translating gives CAWSPSYRLTGYTF.

This clonotype was seen at least ten times. The chain is built from TRBV21-1 and TRBJ1-2. TRBV21-1 is annotated as a pseudogene. The CDR3 runs 13 residues. The CDR3: CASSKPRTLGYTF. Here the CDR3 DNA reads TGTGCCAGCAGCAAACCCCGTACTCTTGGCTACACCTTC.

This chain uses TRBV18 with TRBJ2-3; D ambiguous. The CDR3 length is 14 residues. Germline V gives CDR1 KGHSH, CDR2 LQKENI. Trimming pared 0 bases from V and 6 bases from J, leaving 10 bases between. CDR3 loop: CASSPPHLGDTQYF. CDR3 bases: TGTGCCAGCTCACCACCACACCTAGGCGATACGCAGTATTTT.

The genes are TRBV30 and TRBJ1-1; 7 bases agree with TRBD1. CDR3 size: 13 residues. J gave up 4 bases and V 5 bases, and 7 bases lay outside the gene matches. In germline, CDR1 is GTSNPN, CDR2 SVGIG (reference sequence). The CDR3 sequence is CAWVTGIGTEAFF. The DNA for the CDR3 is TGTGCCTGGGTGACAGGGATAGGCACTGAAGCTTTCTTT.

This clonotype turned up a few times. The rearrangement links TRBV5-1 to TRBJ2-3; 10 bases match TRBD1. The V segment lost 0 bases and the J segment 4 bases; nucleotides outside the gene matches: 5. CDR3 length equals 16 residues. Germline V gene data show CDR1 as SGHRS and CDR2 as YFSETQ. CDR3 DNA: TGCGCCAGCAGCTTGGCCATCGGACAGGGGGCAGATACGCAGTATTTT. Residues: CASSLAIGQGADTQYF.

V usage is TRBV20-1 and J usage is TRBJ2-3; 11 bases align to TRBD2. The CDR3 runs to 16 residues. The V gene's germline CDR1 is DFQATT and CDR2 SNEGSKA (reference sequence). V dropped 2 bases and J dropped 1; count of bases not matched to a gene: 5. The chain's CDR3 is CSARPVAGGRTDTQYF. DNA of the CDR3: TGCAGTGCTAGACCGGTAGCGGGGGGGCGCACAGATACGCAGTATTTT.

This clonotype has a handful of counts. The chain joins TRBV12-3 or TRBV12-4 to TRBJ2-7; possibly TRBD1 for D (6 bases). V was trimmed by 4 bases and J by 3 bases, leaving 13 bases between them. CDR3 length: 14 residues. The CDR3 nucleotides read TGTGCCAGCAGTTCTACAGGGATACGCTACGAGCAGTACTTC. It translates to CASSSTGIRYEQYF.

This clonotype was seen a few times. The rearrangement links TRBV6-6 to TRBJ2-2; D remains unclear. Germline V gene data show CDR1 as MNHNY and CDR2 as SVGAGI (reference sequence). Trimming cost V 6 bases and J 2 bases, with 7 bases left between them. This CDR3 has 13 amino acids. CDR3 amino acids: CASRVANTGELFF. The DNA for the CDR3 is TGTGCCAGCAGGGTGGCAAACACCGGGGAGCTGTTTTTT.

In its sample, this clonotype was seen many times. The rearrangement joins TRBV9 to TRBJ2-1; no firm D call. Germline-derived CDR1 and CDR2 are SGDLS and YYNGEE. V was clipped by 0 bases and J by 7 bases, with 14 bases between them. The CDR3 runs to 15 residues. Here the CDR3 DNA reads TGTGCCAGCAGCGTAGCTAGGACCGCTAGGAATGAGCAGTTCTTC. Its translation is CASSVARTARNEQFF.

This clonotype appeared a few times. The chain recombines TRBV5-1 with TRBJ1-1, with a tentative D call TRBD1 (6 bases). Germline V CDR1 and CDR2: SGHRS, YFSETQ. V was cut by 5 bases and J by 1 base, with 15 bases left in between. This CDR3 contains 15 residues. The CDR3 loop reads CASSQLAGANTEAFF. CDR3 bases: TGCGCCAGCAGTCAGCTAGCAGGGGCGAACACTGAAGCTTTCTTT.

This clonotype was seen repeatedly, ten times or more. This rearrangement joins TRBV7-3 to TRBJ1-2; D remains ambiguous. This CDR3 comprises 14 residues. Germline CDR1 SGHTA, CDR2 FQGTGA. V was trimmed by 1 base and J by 6 bases, leaving 12 bases between them. The CDR3 DNA sequence: TGTGCCAGCAGCTTAAATGGGAGGCGCGATGGCTACACCTTC. Its translation is CASSLNGRRDGYTF.

This clonotype was seen many times. The rearrangement links TRBV7-6 to TRBJ2-3; 9 bases fit TRBD2. Germline V gives CDR1 SGHVS, CDR2 FNYEAQ. After removal of 5 bases from V and 4 bases from J, the junction contained 13 bases not matched to a gene. This CDR3 is built from 17 residues. CDR3 coding DNA: TGTGCCAGCAGCCCACGAGGGGGCGGGGGGGCTTCAGATACGCAGTATTTT. Translated, it gives CASSPRGGGGASDTQYF.

The chain joins TRBV7-6 to TRBJ1-1; D uncertain. The CDR3 runs to 18 residues. CDR1 and CDR2 (germline): SGHVS, FNYEAQ. The germline V and J ends were trimmed by 2 bases and 1 base, with 20 bases remaining between them. CDR3 amino acids: CASSLSAGERPPNTEAFF. Here the CDR3 DNA reads TGTGCCAGCAGCTTATCGGCGGGCGAACGACCCCCGAACACTGAAGCTTTCTTT.

The chain is built from TRBV3-1 and TRBJ1-5; no clear D gene. Trimming shortened V by 0 bases and J by 0 bases, and 9 bases separated the two germline ends. In germline, CDR1 is LGHDT, CDR2 YNNKEL (reference sequence). The CDR3 length is 16 residues. The CDR3 DNA reads as TGTGCCAGCAGCCAAGACCCGGACCCTAGCAATCAGCCCCAGCATTTT. This gives the protein CASSQDPDPSNQPQHF.